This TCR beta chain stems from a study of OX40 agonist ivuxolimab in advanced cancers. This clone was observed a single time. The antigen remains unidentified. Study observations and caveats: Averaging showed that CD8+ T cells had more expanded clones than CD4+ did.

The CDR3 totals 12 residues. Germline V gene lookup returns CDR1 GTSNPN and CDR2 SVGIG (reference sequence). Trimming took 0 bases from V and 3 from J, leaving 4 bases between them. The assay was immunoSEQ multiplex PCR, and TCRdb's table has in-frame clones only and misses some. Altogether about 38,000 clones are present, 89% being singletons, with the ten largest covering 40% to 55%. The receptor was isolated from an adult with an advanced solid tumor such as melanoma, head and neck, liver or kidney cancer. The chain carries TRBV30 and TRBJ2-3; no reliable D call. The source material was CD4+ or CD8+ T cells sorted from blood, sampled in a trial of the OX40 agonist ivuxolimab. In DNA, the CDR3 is TGTGCCTGGAGTGTAAGTACAGATACGCAGTATTTT. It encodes CAWSVSTDTQYF.